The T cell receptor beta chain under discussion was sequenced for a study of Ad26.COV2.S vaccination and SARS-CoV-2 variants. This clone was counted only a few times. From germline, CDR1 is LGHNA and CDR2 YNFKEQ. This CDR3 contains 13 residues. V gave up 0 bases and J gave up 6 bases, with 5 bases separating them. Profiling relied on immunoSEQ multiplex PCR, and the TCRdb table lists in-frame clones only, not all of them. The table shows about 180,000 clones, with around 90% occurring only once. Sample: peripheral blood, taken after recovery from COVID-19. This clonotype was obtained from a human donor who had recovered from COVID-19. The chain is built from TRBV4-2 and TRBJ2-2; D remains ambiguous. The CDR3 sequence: CASSQESAGELFF. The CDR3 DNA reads TGTGCCAGCAGCCAAGAATCAGCCGGGGAGCTGTTTTTT.